There are a few counts of the clone carrying this TCR beta chain. These data belong to a study of regulatory T cells in long-lasting Graves disease. Time point indicated: persistent/refractory GD, antithyroid drugs over 5 years with positive TRAb. RNA extracted from PBMCs served as the sequencing template. Into tubes containing EDTA, nine milliliters of peripheral blood were drawn. CDR3 length equals 15 residues. Germline V gene lookup returns CDR1 SGHAT and CDR2 FQNNGV. Trimming cost V 0 bases and J 3 bases, with 12 bases left between them. TCR beta libraries were built with iRepertoire HTBI primers and Arm-PCR of CDR3 regions. TCRdb independently ran MiXCR on the multiplex PCR reads; one entry per CDR3 protein. The sample lists roughly 700,000 distinct CDR3 sequences, roughly 30% seen once, with roughly 40% in the top ten.

V is TRBV11-2 and J is TRBJ2-7; maybe TRBD1 (5 bases). The specimen comprised peripheral blood mononuclear cells (PBMCs), sampled when the disease was refractory, from a patient treated with antithyroid drugs. This receptor was identified in a female donor with Graves disease. As DNA, the CDR3 is TGTGCCAGCAGCTTAGAAAGGGGTGGAAACTACGAGCAGTACTTC. Its protein product is CASSLERGGNYEQYF.